The text below deals with one T cell receptor (beta chain). No antigen is known for it. To prepare the library, the immunoSEQ multiplex PCR assay was applied. TCRbeta CDR3 sequencing was carried out by Adaptive Biotechnologies. Under the source paper's analysis protocol: Repertoire similarity was assessed using the Chao-modified Jaccard index and the median clonotype overlap from 200 random subsamples at equal sample size. The similarity analyses were based on either productive nucleotide sequences or amino acid sequences translated in silico. To compare repertoires, the researchers applied hierarchical clustering with single linkage as well as t-SNE, based on Chao-modified Jaccard distances. After normalising for sample size, the researchers measured repertoire diversity with the Renyi index across a range of alpha values. Here the immuneACCESS table is served through TCRdb, limited to in-frame sequences with V and J called. Missing clones are a known gap in these copies; in checked studies unresolved V genes cover under half, and the rest lacks a known reason. For V, J and clone size, that table is used; D and trimming come from the DNA. The table for this sample shows 7,500 to 10,000 clones. 0.35% of the sample is taken by the ten largest.

The data were obtained in a study of synovial regulatory T cells in juvenile arthritis (dated by TCRdb to between 2014 and 2017). In terms of the full investigation: Among sequenced patients, a few were therapy-naive, one received methotrexate plus infliximab, 6 or 7 received methotrexate, and one had no treatment information. The study compared TCRbeta CDR3 repertoires of blood iaTreg cells, other blood Treg cells and synovial fluid Treg cells from matched patient samples. Effector T cell subsets were also sequenced in this cohort for comparisons, but the Treg dataset alone covers only blood and synovial fluid Treg cells. TCR repertoire comparisons included Treg and Teff subsets from about 12 JIA patients with active disease. Summary of the overall study and its limitations: Across patients, iaTreg TCR repertoires were largely private, and these iaTreg repertoires partially overlapped with synovial Teff and blood CPL repertoires. Lower TCR diversity was observed in blood iaTreg cells than in other blood Treg cells, consistent with antigen-driven expansion. More CDR3 sequences were shared by synovial Treg cells with iaTreg cells than with other blood Treg cells, and a closer relation was confirmed by Chao-Jaccard similarity.

TCR repertoire donors were about 11 juvenile idiopathic arthritis patients with active disease who had not reached inactive disease, 3 polyarticular and 8 oligoarticular. The median age of the TCR-sequenced patients was about 11 years (range 2.4-22.9), and their median disease duration was approximately seven years (range 0.2-19.1). Samples for TCR repertoire analysis came from two centres in Italy. Peripheral blood mononuclear cells were isolated by Histopaque-1077 density gradient and cryopreserved in roughly 90% FCS with about 10% DMSO. The CDR3, cysteine through phenylalanine, is 17 amino acids long. No DNA was logged. The germline V gene specifies MGHRA as CDR1 and YSYEKL as CDR2.

The receptor's source is a donor aged 2-29 years with juvenile idiopathic arthritis. The rearrangement combines TRBV4-1 with TRBJ2-2; the D call of TRBD2 rests on TCRdb alone, since no DNA is present to check it. Specimen: Treg cells from blood. Reading the label with the study, this specimen's cell subset or site is: remaining (HLA-DR-negative) circulating blood Treg cells. The CDR3 protein is CASSQPLAGSNTGELFF.